A single sample is the source of the 7 T cell receptor beta chains below, sequenced in a study of metastatic and nonmetastatic thyroid tumors. TCRdb re-clonotyped the PCR reads via MiXCR. Found here are roughly 25,000 clones, approximately 13% of them singletons; the top ten hold over 15%. All patients were treatment-naive before thyroid surgery. Sequencing was carried out using blood. Receptor source: a female donor with papillary thyroid cancer or a benign thyroid nodule (not recorded which). Some clones in this sample may be carry-over from other donors' samples.

This clone was counted at least ten times. The chain employs TRBV30 and TRBJ2-1; 10 bases map to TRBD2. CDR3 length: 20 residues. Losses at the gene ends were 0 bases for V and 6 bases for J; bases not matched to a gene: 20. The germline CDR1 and CDR2 sequences are GTSNPN and SVGIG (reference sequence). The CDR3 coding sequence is TGTGCCTGGAGTGTAATGTTTGGACTAGCGGCCGGCCGAGGTGGCAATGAGCAGTTCTTC. Protein sequence: CAWSVMFGLAAGRGGNEQFF. Together with reference TRBV30 and TRBJ2-1, the CDR3 gives the full variable domain: SQTIHQWPATLVQPVGSPLSLECTVEGTSNPNLYWYRQAAGRGLQLLFYSVGIGQISSEVPQNLSASRPQDRQFILSSKKLLLSDSGFYLCAWSVMFGLAAGRGGNEQFFGPGTRLTVL.

V and J are TRBV30 and TRBJ2-5; no reliable D call. The CDR3 covers 12 residues. V lost 4 bases and J lost 5, with 11 bases in between. Germline V gene lookup returns CDR1 GTSNPN and CDR2 SVGIG (reference sequence). The CDR3 region has the DNA TGTGCCTGGAAAGTCGGAATGGAGACCCAGTACTTC. Protein product: CAWKVGMETQYF.

This clone was detected ten times or more. The rearrangement joins TRBV12-3 or TRBV12-4 to TRBJ1-5, with TRBD1 as a possible D gene (6 bases). The length of the CDR3 is 16 residues. Trimming pared 1 base from V and 4 bases from J, leaving 14 bases between. CDR3 coding DNA: TGTGCCAGCAGTTTAGGTACGGGGGGCGGTAATCAGCCCCAGCATTTT. Amino acid sequence: CASSLGTGGGNQPQHF.

This clone was observed at least ten times. The gene calls are TRBV27 and TRBJ2-7, with a weak D call TRBD1 (6 bases). CDR1 is MNHEY and CDR2 is SMNVEV in the germline V gene (reference sequence). The V end was cut by 5 bases, the J end by 0 bases, with 14 bases between. This CDR3 is built from 15 residues. This CDR3 is CASSTRTATSYEQYF. As DNA, the CDR3 is TGTGCCAGCAGTACACGGACAGCGACCTCCTACGAGCAGTACTTC.

This clone was recorded at least ten times. This sequence may be a read error, since a much larger clone differs from it by one base. The chain is built from TRBV19 and TRBJ2-7; D gene uncertain. Germline V gene lookup returns CDR1 LNHDA and CDR2 SQIVND (reference sequence). V lost 1 base and J 9 bases, leaving 13 bases between the germline ends. This CDR3 region has 13 residues. The CDR3 nucleotides are TGTGCCAGTAGTATAGGGCCCTCCTGGGGGCAGTACTTC. Residues: CASSIGPSWGQYF.

This clone was observed many times. The chain links TRBV7-9 to TRBJ2-5; the D gene is possibly TRBD1 (5 bases). Germline CDR1 SEHNR, CDR2 FQNEAQ (reference sequence). The CDR3 is 13 amino acids. Trimming shortened V by 6 bases and J by 2 bases, and 10 bases separated the two germline ends. For the CDR3, the DNA is TGTGCCAGCAGTTCGACAGAGCAAGAGACCCAGTACTTC. As protein: CASSSTEQETQYF. The variable domain in full, completed from reference TRBV7-9 and TRBJ2-5, reads DTGVSQNPRHKITKRGQNVTFRCDPISEHNRLYWYRQTLGQGPEFLTYFQNEAQLEKSRLLSDRFSAERPKGSFSTLEIQRTEQGDSAMYLCASSSTEQETQYFGPGTRLLVL.

V is TRBV7-2 and J is TRBJ2-2; 11 bases align to TRBD1. J lost 7 bases, V lost 2 bases, and 6 bases had no gene match. Germline V gene lookup returns CDR1 SGHTA and CDR2 FQGNSA. This CDR3 region has 16 residues. The CDR3 DNA reads as TGTGCCAGCAGCTTAACGGACAGGGGGCTTGGCGGGGAGCTGTTTTTT. Translated: CASSLTDRGLGGELFF. The entire variable domain, with the rest obtained from reference TRBV7-2 and TRBJ2-2, is as follows: GAGVSQSPSNKVTEKGKDVELRCDPISGHTALYWYRQSLGQGLEFLIYFQGNSAPDKSGLPSDRFSAERTGGSVSTLTIQRTQQEDSAVYLCASSLTDRGLGGELFFGEGSRLTVL.